Below, 20 T cell receptor beta chains from the same sample are listed, as sequenced in a study of post-analysis software for immune sequencing data. Study outcomes and limitations: Patients carried roughly five TRBV segments more frequently than controls did, and TRBV5-6, TRBV5-1 and TRBV20-1 were among them.

Their specific antigens are unknown. Built from TCR beta cDNA, the libraries had unique molecular identifiers in them. MiXCR, applied by TCRdb to the PCR reads, yields one record per CDR3 protein. Of approximately 460,000 distinct CDR3 sequences in the sample, roughly 45% are singletons; the top ten hold about 12%. The sample was blood. These receptors were collected from a girl aged 10 to 17 with multiple sclerosis.

The genes are TRBV6-4 and TRBJ2-3, with a weak D call TRBD2 (6 bases). Germline assignment: CDR1 MRHNA and CDR2 SNTAGT. The CDR3 totals 13 residues. V lost 10 bases and J lost 2, with 13 bases in between. The CDR3 here is CATSGEITDTQYF. The DNA for the CDR3 is TGTGCCACATCGGGGGAGATCACAGATACGCAGTATTTT.

This clonotype was seen only a few times. The chain joins TRBV7-3 to TRBJ2-5; 13 nucleotides align to TRBD2. The CDR3 totals 15 residues. Germline V CDR1 and CDR2: SGHTA, FQGTGA. V lost 4 bases to trimming and J lost 5 bases; unmatched junction nucleotides: 4. This CDR3 reads CASSSGLAGTETQYF. The CDR3 nucleotides read TGTGCCAGCAGCTCGGGACTAGCGGGAACCGAGACCCAGTACTTC.

In this sample, this clonotype turned up a few times. This sequence joins TRBV4-3 and TRBJ1-1; D is uncertain. Trimming took 0 bases from V and 3 from J, leaving 8 bases between them. This CDR3 is built from 14 residues. Germline-derived CDR1 and CDR2 are LGHNA and YSLEER. CDR3 in DNA: TGCGCCAGCAGCCAAGAGGAAAGAGACACTGAAGCTTTCTTT. Translating it yields CASSQEERDTEAFF.

The chain combines TRBV11-2 with TRBJ2-1; TRBD2 aligns across 11 bases. The CDR3 sequence is 15 residues long. The J segment lost 8 bases and the V segment lost 2 bases, leaving 5 bases of the junction unmatched. Germline lookup yields CDR1 SGHAT and CDR2 FQNNGV. CDR3 residues: CASSLLAGGGDEQFF. The CDR3 coding sequence is TGTGCCAGCAGCTTACTAGCGGGAGGTGGGGATGAGCAGTTCTTC.

In this sample, this clonotype turned up a few times. The chain links TRBV29-1 to TRBJ2-3, with D tentatively TRBD1 (6 bases). This CDR3 comprises 14 residues. CDR1 is SQVTM, CDR2 ANQGSEA, per germline. V was pared by 5 bases and J by 3 bases, with 15 bases between. The CDR3 nucleotides read TGCAGCGTTCCGACAGGTGGCAGGACAGATACGCAGTATTTT. Its translation is CSVPTGGRTDTQYF.

This clonotype was seen a few times. The chain has TRBV4-1 and TRBJ2-1; possibly TRBD1 or TRBD2 for D (5 bases each). The ends were cut back, 0 bases at V and 4 bases at J, with 10 bases in the middle. The CDR3 length is 15 residues. CDR1 is MGHRA, CDR2 YSYEKL, per germline. The CDR3 protein is CASSQEGTGYNEQFF. In DNA, the CDR3 is TGCGCCAGCAGCCAAGAAGGGACGGGATACAATGAGCAGTTCTTC.

This chain joins TRBV6-1 and TRBJ1-3, with TRBD1 as a possible D gene (6 bases). Germline-derived CDR1 and CDR2 are MNHNS and SASEGT. The CDR3 spans 15 residues. V dropped 5 bases and J dropped 4 bases, with 15 bases sitting between them. The CDR3 DNA is TGTGCCAGCAGTTTGACAGGCCTCTCCGGAAACACCATATATTTT. This translates into CASSLTGLSGNTIYF.

This clonotype was seen only a few times. This rearrangement joins TRBV5-6 to TRBJ2-5; D perhaps matches TRBD2 (5 bases). The CDR3 has 13 amino acids. The germline gives CDR1 SGHDT, CDR2 YYEEEE. The ends were cut back, 0 bases at V and 5 bases at J, with 8 bases in the middle. CDR3 region: CASSLERVETQYF. The CDR3 coding sequence is TGTGCCAGCAGCTTGGAGAGGGTGGAGACCCAGTACTTC. The variable domain in full, completed from reference TRBV5-6 and TRBJ2-5, reads DAGVTQSPTHLIKTRGQQVTLRCSPKSGHDTVSWYQQALGQGPQFIFQYYEEEERQRGNFPDRFSGHQFPNYSSELNVNALLLGDSALYLCASSLERVETQYFGPGTRLLVL.

J is TRBJ1-1 and V is TRBV9; D not certain. V lost 0 bases and J lost 5, with 17 bases in between. The CDR3 consists of 16 residues. The V gene's germline CDR1 is SGDLS and CDR2 YYNGEE. This chain's CDR3 is CASSVGPPIVGTEAFF. The CDR3 DNA is TGTGCCAGCAGCGTAGGGCCCCCCATTGTGGGGACTGAAGCTTTCTTT.

V is TRBV4-1 and J is TRBJ2-5, with D possibly being TRBD1 (6 bases). The germline V gene encodes CDR1 MGHRA and CDR2 YSYEKL. CDR3 size: 15 residues. The ends were cut back, 4 bases at V and 4 bases at J, with 16 bases in the middle. The CDR3 region has the DNA TGCGCCAGCAGCCGGGCCAGGGACACCACAGAGACCCAGTACTTC. Its protein is CASSRARDTTETQYF.

The chain carries TRBV5-1 and TRBJ2-1; D may be TRBD2 (5 bases). The ends were cut back, 5 bases at V and 5 bases at J, with 14 bases in the middle. Germline V gives CDR1 SGHRS, CDR2 YFSETQ. This CDR3 contains 14 residues. The CDR3 region has the DNA TGCGCCAGCAGAAGAACCTTCGGGGACAATGAGCAGTTCTTC. It yields the protein CASRRTFGDNEQFF.

The table lists this clonotype with a few counts. In DNA, the CDR3 is TGTGCCAGCAGCTTAGTCCCCCCGGGACAGGGGGGGAATGAGCAGTTCTTC. Translation: CASSLVPPGQGGNEQFF. V and J are TRBV7-2 and TRBJ2-1, with TRBD1 identical over 11 bases. Unmatched junction bases numbered 9, after V lost 1 base and J lost 7 bases. The CDR3 spans 17 residues. Germline V gives CDR1 SGHTA, CDR2 FQGNSA.

This clonotype has a handful of counts. The chain combines TRBV7-9 with TRBJ2-7, with 8 bases aligning to TRBD2. The CDR3 has 16 residues. After removal of 4 bases from V and 2 bases from J, the junction contained 10 bases not matched to a gene. Per germline, CDR1 SEHNR and CDR2 FQNEAQ (reference sequence). CDR3 DNA: TGTGCCAGCAGCTCGACTAGACTAGCGCGCACCTACGAGCAGTACTTC. Translating gives CASSSTRLARTYEQYF.

The chain combines TRBV10-3 with TRBJ2-1; 8 bases fit TRBD2. This CDR3 spans 12 amino acids. Germline CDR1 is ENHRY and CDR2 is SYGVKD. Germline trimming cut 9 bases from V and 5 bases from J; bases unmatched to any gene: 3. This CDR3 reads CAIAGADNEQFF. The CDR3 DNA reads TGTGCCATAGCGGGAGCGGACAATGAGCAGTTCTTC.

A few counts support this clonotype. The chain has TRBV3-1 and TRBJ2-1, with D possibly matching TRBD2 (6 bases). Trimming took off 8 bases at V and 2 bases at J, with 19 bases between the two ends. The length of the CDR3 is 16 residues. In germline, CDR1 is LGHDT, CDR2 YNNKEL (reference sequence). CDR3: CASSRLPGVAYNEQFF. The CDR3 DNA reads as TGTGCCAGCTCCCGTCTTCCGGGGGTTGCCTACAATGAGCAGTTCTTC.

The rearrangement links TRBV11-2 to TRBJ2-7, with a tentative D call TRBD1 (6 bases). Trimming stripped 8 bases from V and 0 bases from J, with 17 bases between. Germline-derived CDR1 and CDR2 are SGHAT and FQNNGV. The CDR3 has 15 amino acids. CDR3 DNA sequence: TGTGCCAGCGCTGGGGGCCTGGAGAGCTCCTACGAGCAGTACTTC. It translates to CASAGGLESSYEQYF.

This clonotype was seen only a few times. V usage is TRBV2 and J usage is TRBJ1-5; 9 bases are shared with TRBD1. The ends lost 5 bases at V and 5 bases at J; junction bases unmatched: 1. Germline CDR1 SNHLY, CDR2 FYNNEI. CDR3 length: 13 amino acids. The CDR3, as DNA: TGTGCCAGCAGTTGGACAGGGGATCAGCCCCAGCATTTT. It is translated as CASSWTGDQPQHF.

To note about this clonotype: Sequence at one end of the junction differs from germline and may be a read error. The V gene is TRBV7-6, the J gene TRBJ2-3, with TRBD1 as a possible D gene (6 bases). CDR3 length: 13 residues. CDR1 SGHVS and CDR2 FNYEAQ come from the germline V gene. The CDR3 loop reads CASSSGTQDAQYF. The CDR3 region has the DNA TGTGCCAGCAGCTCCGGGACACAAGATGCGCAGTATTTT. Supplemented by reference TRBV7-6 and TRBJ2-3, the full variable domain reads GAGVSQSPRYKVTKRGQDVALRCDPISGHVSLYWYRQALGQGPEFLTYFNYEAQQDKSGLPNDRFSAERPEGSISTLTIQRTEQRDSAMYRCASSSGTQDAQYFGPGTRLTVL.

The rearrangement uses TRBV20-1 and TRBJ2-3, with D hard to call. Looked up from germline, CDR1 is DFQATT and CDR2 is SNEGSKA (reference sequence). The length of the CDR3 is 12 residues. V dropped 3 bases and J dropped 2 bases, with 6 bases sitting between them. The CDR3 protein is CSASRYTDTQYF. The CDR3 DNA reads as TGCAGTGCTAGCAGATACACAGATACGCAGTATTTT.

This sequence joins TRBV20-1 and TRBJ1-2; TRBD1 aligns across 9 bases. Germline CDR1 is DFQATT and CDR2 is SNEGSKA (reference sequence). The V gene end was trimmed by 3 bases and the J gene end by 8 bases; junction bases not matched to a gene: 10. CDR3 size: 14 residues. The CDR3 loop is CSARDKQGAGGYTF. CDR3 nucleotide sequence: TGCAGTGCTAGGGATAAACAGGGGGCGGGGGGCTACACCTTC.